The 12 T cell receptor beta chains given below trace back to one sample, sequenced in a study of identical twins. TCRdb independently ran MiXCR on the 5' RACE reads; one entry per CDR3 protein. The profile covers more than 1.5 million distinct CDR3 sequences, with less than 35% appearing a single time and about 0.3% taken by the ten largest. Sequenced sample: cord blood. These receptor sequences come from a newborn girl in good health.

A note on this clonotype: An end of the junction differs from the germline gene, which may be a read error. This chain connects TRBV4-1 to TRBJ1-1; unclear D gene. From germline, CDR1 is MGHRA and CDR2 YSYEKL. CDR3 size: 13 residues. CDR3 nucleotides: TGCGCCAGCCGGCGGACCCCTAACACTGAAGCTCTCTTT. It specifies CASRRTPNTEALF.

Only a few counts were recorded for this clonotype. The CDR3 region has the DNA TGTGCCAGCAGTTTAGCGACAGGATATAGCAATCAGCCCCAGCATTTT. This codes for CASSLATGYSNQPQHF. This chain uses TRBV12-3 or TRBV12-4 with TRBJ1-5; a weak D match, TRBD1 (6 bases). The V gene lost 0 bases and the J gene lost 0 bases, with 9 bases spanning the gap. This CDR3 contains 16 residues.

This chain connects TRBV5-1 to TRBJ2-7; 8 bases agree with TRBD2. The CDR3 extends over 17 amino acids. J lost 7 bases, V lost 4 bases, and 19 bases had no gene match. Germline loops: CDR1 SGHRS, CDR2 YFSETQ. CDR3 in DNA: TGCGCCAGCAGCCCACGGTTTAGCGGGGCGTCCTACAATGAGCAGTACTTC. This gives the protein CASSPRFSGASYNEQYF.

The chain recombines TRBV11-2 with TRBJ2-1; D uncertain. V was shortened by 0 bases and J by 2 bases, with 8 bases between the two germline ends. The CDR3 covers 15 residues. In germline, CDR1 is SGHAT, CDR2 FQNNGV. CDR3 protein: CASSLDSLPYNEQFF. The CDR3 DNA sequence: TGTGCCAGCAGCTTAGATAGCCTACCCTACAATGAGCAGTTCTTC.

J is TRBJ2-1 and V is TRBV20-1, with D tentatively TRBD2 (5 bases). V lost 3 bases to trimming and J lost 5 bases, with 14 bases between them. The CDR3 length is 14 residues. Germline V gene lookup returns CDR1 DFQATT and CDR2 SNEGSKA (reference sequence). CDR3 loop: CSARDFQPHNEQFF. The CDR3 DNA is TGCAGTGCTAGGGACTTCCAACCACACAATGAGCAGTTCTTC.

This sequence joins TRBV4-2 and TRBJ1-4; D remains ambiguous. The CDR3 extends over 14 amino acids. Germline loops: CDR1 LGHNA, CDR2 YNFKEQ. Trimming took off 0 bases at V and 0 bases at J, with 2 bases between the two ends. CDR3 region: CASSQDPTNEKLFF. CDR3 in DNA: TGTGCCAGCAGCCAAGACCCAACTAATGAAAAACTGTTTTTT.

The V and J genes are TRBV11-2 and TRBJ2-5; D not resolved. The length of the CDR3 is 16 residues. From germline, CDR1 is SGHAT and CDR2 FQNNGV. V was cut by 1 base and J by 5 bases, with 17 bases left in between. Here the CDR3 reads CASSLAALSVRETQYF. In DNA, the CDR3 is TGTGCCAGCAGCTTAGCAGCACTCTCCGTAAGGGAGACCCAGTACTTC. The full variable domain, in which reference TRBV11-2 and TRBJ2-5 provide the parts outside the CDR3, is EAGVAQSPRYKIIEKRQSVAFWCNPISGHATLYWYQQILGQGPKLLIQFQNNGVVDDSQLPKDRFSAERLKGVDSTLKIQPAKLEDSAVYLCASSLAALSVRETQYFGPGTRLLVL.

The chain recombines TRBV24-1 with TRBJ2-5; TRBD1 agrees at 11 bases. The J call may be faulty, since TRBJ2-1 better matches the DNA end. Germline lookup yields CDR1 KGHDR and CDR2 SFDVKD. CDR3 length equals 16 residues. The CDR3 DNA sequence: TGTGCCACCAGTGGAGCCGGGACAGGGGGGGAAGAGACCCAGTTCTTC. This codes for CATSGAGTGGEETQFF.

J is TRBJ1-2 and V is TRBV9; no firm D call. Germline V gene data show CDR1 as SGDLS and CDR2 as YYNGEE. This CDR3 contains 14 residues. V dropped 0 bases and J dropped 4 bases, with 10 bases sitting between them. In nucleotides, the CDR3 is TGTGCCAGCAGCGTAGAGGCCAGGAGCTATGGCTACACCTTC. This gives the protein CASSVEARSYGYTF. The full variable domain, rest sourced from reference TRBV9 and TRBJ1-2, is DSGVTQTPKHLITATGQRVTLRCSPRSGDLSVYWYQQSLDQGLQFLIQYYNGEERAKGNILERFSAQQFPDLHSELNLSSLELGDSALYFCASSVEARSYGYTFGSGTRLTVV.

This rearrangement joins TRBV28 to TRBJ1-2; 7 bases match TRBD1. Germline V gives CDR1 MDHEN, CDR2 SYDVKM. The CDR3 spans 16 residues. The J segment lost 4 bases and the V segment lost 3 bases, leaving 11 bases of the junction unmatched. The CDR3 loop is CASSFFLGQDLYGYTF. The DNA for the CDR3 is TGTGCCAGCAGTTTTTTTTTAGGACAGGACCTCTATGGCTACACCTTC.

This clonotype has a count of ten or more. At one boundary the junction diverges from the germline segment, which might be a read error. The chain employs TRBV27 and TRBJ2-7, with D perhaps matching TRBD1 (6 bases). The germline CDR1 and CDR2 sequences are MNHEY and SMNVEV (reference sequence). The CDR3 is 14 amino acids. The CDR3 DNA reads TGCGCCAGCAGCTCCCGCAGGGGACCCTACGAGCAGTACTTC. This translates into CASSSRRGPYEQYF.

This chain connects TRBV3-1 to TRBJ1-2, with TRBD1 identical over 9 bases. This CDR3 is 19 amino acids long. The V gene's germline CDR1 is LGHDT and CDR2 YNNKEL (reference sequence). Trimming removed 4 bases from V and 0 bases from J; junction bases left unmatched: 15. The CDR3 loop is CASSRRGSDRGGSNYGYTF. CDR3 nucleotides: TGTGCCAGCAGCCGGCGGGGATCGGACAGGGGAGGGTCTAACTATGGCTACACCTTC. Looking up the rest from reference TRBV3-1 and TRBJ1-2 gives the full variable domain: DTAVSQTPKYLVTQMGNDKSIKCEQNLGHDTMYWYKQDSKKFLKIMFSYNNKELIINETVPNRFSPKSPDKAHLNLHINSLELGDSAVYFCASSRRGSDRGGSNYGYTFGSGTRLTVV.